This TCR beta chain was retrieved from a study of patients and donors after allogeneic stem cell transplantation. CDR1 LNHDA and CDR2 SQIVND come from the germline V gene (reference sequence). V lost 9 bases, J lost 7 bases, and 13 bases lay in between. CDR3 length: 12 residues. From the RT-PCR reads, TCRdb called clonotypes with MiXCR, one entry per CDR3 protein. The sample records around 150,000 distinct CDR3 sequences, 25% to 35% being singletons. V and J are TRBV19 and TRBJ2-1; D possibly corresponds to TRBD1 (7 bases). The clonotype comes from a human donor who was either an allogeneic HSCT recipient or a stem cell or donor lymphocyte infusion donor (not recorded which). It is not recorded whose cells these are; they may come from a transplant donor. Sequencing was carried out using blood, either unsorted or a sorted T cell fraction (not recorded which). The CDR3 spells CARATGRNEQFF. For the CDR3, the DNA is TGTGCCAGAGCGACAGGGAGGAATGAGCAGTTCTTC.